These 9 T cell receptor beta chains were all obtained from the same sample, sequenced in a study of blood T cell repertoires in COVID-19. Produced via immunoSEQ multiplex PCR; TCRdb's table is partial and in-frame only. Of about 62,000 clones in the sample, approximately 92% were seen once. Sample: peripheral blood. These receptor sequences come from a human donor in a cohort sampled during active COVID-19.

The V call is TRBV7-2, the J call TRBJ1-5; 7 nucleotides align to TRBD1. V lost 5 bases, J lost 1 base, and 5 bases stayed unmatched. The CDR3 length is 15 residues. Germline-derived CDR1 and CDR2 are SGHTA and FQGNSA. The CDR3 here is CASSTTGLSNQPQHF. The CDR3 DNA is TGTGCCAGCAGCACGACAGGGTTGAGCAATCAGCCCCAGCATTTT.

This clone was observed a single time. This chain connects TRBV9 to TRBJ2-7; TRBD2 is a possible D gene (6 bases). Trimming took off 0 bases at V and 2 bases at J, with 15 bases between the two ends. CDR3 length: 16 amino acids. In germline, CDR1 is SGDLS, CDR2 YYNGEE. The CDR3 loop is CASSVAVGSSPYEQYF. The CDR3 region has the DNA TGTGCCAGCAGCGTAGCTGTCGGGAGTTCCCCCTACGAGCAGTACTTC.

V gene TRBV24-1 combines with J gene TRBJ2-5, with D hard to call. CDR1 KGHDR and CDR2 SFDVKD come from the germline V gene. The CDR3 totals 14 residues. V was trimmed by 3 bases and J by 4 bases, leaving 11 bases between them. This CDR3 reads CATSDTRSGETQYF. In nucleotides, the CDR3 is TGTGCCACCAGTGATACAAGGAGTGGAGAGACCCAGTACTTC.

The J gene is TRBJ2-7, the V gene TRBV30, with 10 bases identical to TRBD2. Trimming took 7 bases from V and 4 from J; bases not matched to a gene: 7. CDR1 and CDR2 (germline): GTSNPN, SVGIG (reference sequence). This CDR3 spans 13 amino acids. The CDR3 DNA sequence: TGTGCCTCTGGACTAGCGGACGGATACGAGCAGTACTTC. This translates into CASGLADGYEQYF.

The rearrangement links TRBV5-1 to TRBJ2-1, with TRBD1 identical over 7 bases. Germline V lookup: CDR1 SGHRS, CDR2 YFSETQ. This CDR3 region has 15 residues. J gave up 4 bases and V 2 bases, and 6 bases lay outside the gene matches. The DNA of the CDR3 is TGCGCCAGCAGCTTTGGACAGGACTCGTACAATGAGCAGTTCTTC. Its protein product is CASSFGQDSYNEQFF.

The gene calls are TRBV6-5 and TRBJ2-7; 10 positions agree with TRBD1. The V gene's germline CDR1 is MNHEY and CDR2 SVGAGI. With 7 bases clipped from V and 4 bases from J, the junction kept 10 bases outside the gene matches. This CDR3 contains 15 residues. CDR3 loop: CASTPRDRGGYEQYF. The CDR3 bases are TGTGCCAGCACCCCCCGGGACAGGGGTGGGTACGAGCAGTACTTC.

This chain joins TRBV19 and TRBJ2-7; tentatively, D is TRBD2 (5 bases). Germline V lookup: CDR1 LNHDA, CDR2 SQIVND (reference sequence). The CDR3 runs 15 residues. V lost 0 bases, J lost 0 bases, and 9 bases lay in between. CDR3 DNA: TGTGCCAGTAGTATAGACCAAGGGAGCTCCTACGAGCAGTACTTC. Its protein is CASSIDQGSSYEQYF.

V usage is TRBV19 and J usage is TRBJ2-7, with 10 bases fitting TRBD2. This CDR3 contains 14 residues. Germline CDR1 reads LNHDA; CDR2 reads SQIVND (reference sequence). Losses at the gene ends were 3 bases for V and 3 bases for J; bases not matched to a gene: 2. CDR3 sequence (DNA): TGTGCCAGTAGTATCTCTAGCGGGAGCTACGAGCAGTACTTC. Its translation is CASSISSGSYEQYF. The full variable domain, with the rest looked up from reference TRBV19 and TRBJ2-7, is DGGITQSPKYLFRKEGQNVTLSCEQNLNHDAMYWYRQDPGQGLRLIYYSQIVNDFQKGDIAEGYSVSREKKESFPLTVTSAQKNPTAFYLCASSISSGSYEQYFGPGTRLTVT.

The rearrangement links TRBV19 to TRBJ2-1, with 9 bases aligning to TRBD2. V lost 7 bases, J lost 6 bases, and 7 bases stayed unmatched. CDR1 and CDR2 (germline): LNHDA, SQIVND (reference sequence). This CDR3 comprises 14 residues. CDR3 nucleotide sequence: TGTGCCAGTACCTTAGCGGGAGAACGCAATGAGCAGTTCTTC. Translating gives CASTLAGERNEQFF. The variable domain in full, completed from reference TRBV19 and TRBJ2-1, reads DGGITQSPKYLFRKEGQNVTLSCEQNLNHDAMYWYRQDPGQGLRLIYYSQIVNDFQKGDIAEGYSVSREKKESFPLTVTSAQKNPTAFYLCASTLAGERNEQFFGPGTRLTVL.